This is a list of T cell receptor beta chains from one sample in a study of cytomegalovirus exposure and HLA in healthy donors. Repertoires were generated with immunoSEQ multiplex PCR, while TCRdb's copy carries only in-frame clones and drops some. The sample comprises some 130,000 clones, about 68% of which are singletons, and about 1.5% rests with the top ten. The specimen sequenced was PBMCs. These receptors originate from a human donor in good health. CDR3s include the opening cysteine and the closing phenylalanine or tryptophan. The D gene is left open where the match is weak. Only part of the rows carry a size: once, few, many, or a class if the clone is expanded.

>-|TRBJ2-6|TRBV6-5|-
CASGRGSGANVLTF
TGTGCCAGCGGTCGGGGCTCTGGGGCCAACGTCCTGACTTTC
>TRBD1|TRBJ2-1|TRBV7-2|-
CASSSEDRILFF
TGTGCCAGCAGCTCGGAGGACAGGATTCTGTTCTTC
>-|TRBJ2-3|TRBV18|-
CASSLVSTDTQYF
TGTGCCAGCTCACTAGTGAGCACAGATACGCAGTATTTT
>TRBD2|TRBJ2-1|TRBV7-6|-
CASSGSLAGVSSYNEQFF
TGTGCCAGCAGCGGGTCACTAGCGGGAGTCTCGTCCTACAATGAGCAGTTCTTC
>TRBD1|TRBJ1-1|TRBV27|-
CASSSRQGGTEAFF
TGTGCCAGCAGTTCGAGACAGGGCGGCACTGAAGCTTTCTTT
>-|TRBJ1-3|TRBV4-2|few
CASSQQTVGSGNTIYF
TGTGCCAGCAGCCAGCAGACAGTTGGCTCTGGAAACACCATATATTTT
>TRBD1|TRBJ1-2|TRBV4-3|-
CASSQVLRGRLPNYGYTF
TGCGCCAGCAGCCAAGTCCTCAGGGGGCGCCTCCCTAACTATGGCTACACCTTC
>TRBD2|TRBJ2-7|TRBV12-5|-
CASGLSSGRFPDEQYF
TGTGCTAGTGGTTTGTCTAGCGGGAGGTTTCCCGACGAGCAGTACTTC
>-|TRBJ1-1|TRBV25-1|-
CASSLQGNTEAFF
TGTGCCAGCAGTCTCCAGGGGAACACTGAAGCTTTCTTT
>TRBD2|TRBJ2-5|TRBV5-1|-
CASSLTSGRQETQYF
TGCGCCAGCAGCTTGACTAGCGGGCGTCAAGAGACCCAGTACTTC
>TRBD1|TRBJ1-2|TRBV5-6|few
CASSPDRNYGYTF
TGTGCCAGCAGTCCGGACAGGAACTATGGCTACACCTTC
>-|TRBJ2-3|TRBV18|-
CASSPLAAGPSTDTQYF
TGTGCCAGCTCACCACTGGCGGCGGGGCCTAGCACAGATACGCAGTATTTT
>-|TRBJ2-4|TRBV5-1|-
CASSLVSGNSIQYF
TGCGCCAGCAGCTTGGTGTCAGGGAATAGCATTCAGTACTTC
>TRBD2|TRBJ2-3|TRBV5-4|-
CASSRQREGGIDTQYF
TGTGCCAGCAGTCGACAGCGGGAGGGAGGTATAGATACGCAGTATTTT
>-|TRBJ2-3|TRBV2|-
CASSVRRASDTQYF
TGTGCCAGCAGTGTTCGGAGGGCCTCAGATACGCAGTATTTT
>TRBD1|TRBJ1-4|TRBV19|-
CASSPGQSEKLFF
TGTGCCAGTAGTCCGGGACAGAGTGAAAAACTGTTTTTT
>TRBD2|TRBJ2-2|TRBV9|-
CASSPAQREVTGELFF
TGTGCCAGCAGCCCAGCTCAGCGGGAGGTCACCGGGGAGCTGTTTTTT
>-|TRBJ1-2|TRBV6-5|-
CASSPTENYGYTF
TGTGCCAGCAGTCCAACAGAAAACTATGGCTACACCTTC
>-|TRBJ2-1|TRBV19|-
CASSVAPSSYNEQFF
TGTGCCAGTAGTGTAGCGCCGAGCTCCTACAATGAGCAGTTCTTC
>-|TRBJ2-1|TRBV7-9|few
CASSPSTIGNEQFF
TGTGCCAGCAGCCCTAGTACAATCGGGAATGAGCAGTTCTTC
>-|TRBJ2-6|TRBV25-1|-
CASIAGGSGANVLTF
TGTGCCAGCATAGCCGGGGGCTCTGGGGCCAACGTCCTGACTTTC
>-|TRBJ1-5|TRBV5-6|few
CASSLGGGNQPQHF
TGTGCCAGCAGCTTGGGGGGGGGAAATCAGCCCCAGCATTTT
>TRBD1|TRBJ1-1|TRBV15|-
CATSTDRVAAEAFF
TGTGCCACCAGCACGGACAGGGTGGCGGCTGAAGCTTTCTTT
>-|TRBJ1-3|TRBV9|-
CASTGQSGNTIYF
TGTGCCAGCACAGGGCAGTCTGGAAACACCATATATTTT
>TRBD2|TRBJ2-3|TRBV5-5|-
CASSSLAGVADTQYF
TGTGCCAGCAGCTCCCTAGCGGGAGTGGCAGATACGCAGTATTTT
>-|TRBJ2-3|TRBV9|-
CASSADSPTDTQYF
TGTGCCAGCAGCGCCGACTCCCCCACAGATACGCAGTATTTT
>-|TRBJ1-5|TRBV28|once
CATTPFEQLGPQHF
TGTGCCACCACCCCGTTTGAACAACTAGGGCCCCAGCATTTT
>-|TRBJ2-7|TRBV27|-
CATSGGPSYEQYF
TGTGCCACCTCTGGAGGGCCGTCCTACGAGCAGTACTTC
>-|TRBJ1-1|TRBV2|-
CASRVDRQAEAFF
TGTGCCAGCAGGGTGGACAGACAGGCTGAAGCTTTCTTT
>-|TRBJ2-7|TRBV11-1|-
CASSGRRDAEQYF
TGTGCCAGCAGCGGACGGCGGGACGCCGAGCAGTACTTC
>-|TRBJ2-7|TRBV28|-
CASSGPLRGVDEQYF
TGTGCCAGCAGTGGCCCCCTCAGGGGCGTCGACGAGCAGTACTTC
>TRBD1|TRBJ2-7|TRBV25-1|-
CASSAPGGARYEQYF
TGTGCCAGCAGTGCCCCAGGGGGCGCGAGGTACGAGCAGTACTTC